This T cell receptor (beta chain) was sequenced in a study of CD8 T cells in ankylosing spondylitis. Study findings and constraints: Seemingly characteristic of ankylosing spondylitis blood was a TCR beta motif consisting of roughly 8 highly homologous variants. As reported, disease-linked clones showed significant enrichment in matched ankylosing spondylitis synovial fluid.

Scientists made TCR beta libraries using quantitative 5'-RACE with molecular barcodes. TCRdb processed the 5' RACE reads anew with MiXCR; each CDR3 protein has one entry. The sample contains 450,000 to 550,000 distinct CDR3 sequences, approximately 5.3% of which appear only once. J gave up 4 bases and V 2 bases, and 15 bases lay outside the gene matches. Looked up from germline, CDR1 is LGHNA and CDR2 is YSLEER. The CDR3 has 19 amino acids. This clonotype was seen repeatedly, ten times or more. Its specificity is unknown. The V call is TRBV4-3, the J call TRBJ2-1, with 9 bases identical to TRBD2. The specimen sequenced was blood, either unsorted or a sorted T cell fraction (not recorded which). This TCR was sampled from a male donor with ankylosing spondylitis. CDR3 bases: TGCGCCAGCAGCCAAAGGTGGGGGCCTCTAGCGGGAAATTACAATGAGCAGTTCTTC. Its protein is CASSQRWGPLAGNYNEQFF.